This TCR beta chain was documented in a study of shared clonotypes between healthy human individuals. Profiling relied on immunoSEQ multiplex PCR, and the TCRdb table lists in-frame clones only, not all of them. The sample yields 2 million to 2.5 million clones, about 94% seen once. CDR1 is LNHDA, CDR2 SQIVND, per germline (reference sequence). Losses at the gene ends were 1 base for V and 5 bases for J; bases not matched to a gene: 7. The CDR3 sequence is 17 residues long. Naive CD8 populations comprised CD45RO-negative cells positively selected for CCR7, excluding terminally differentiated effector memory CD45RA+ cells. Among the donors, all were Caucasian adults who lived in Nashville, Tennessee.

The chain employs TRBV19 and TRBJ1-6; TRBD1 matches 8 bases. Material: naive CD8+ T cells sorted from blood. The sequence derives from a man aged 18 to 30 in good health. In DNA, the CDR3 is TGTGCCAGTAGTATAGTCCTAGAGGGACAGGATAATTCACCCCTCCACTTT. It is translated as CASSIVLEGQDNSPLHF.